These T cell receptor beta chains were read from a single sample in a study of identical twins. One entry per CDR3 protein, called by TCRdb with MiXCR from the 5' RACE reads. The sample gives 1.5 million or so distinct CDR3 sequences, 25% to 35% of which show up once; about 0.3% is in the top ten. Material: cord blood. Receptors originate from a newborn girl in good health. Each CDR3 is given with its conserved first and last residue. The D gene is left open where the match is weak. Rows give clone size only sometimes, using once, few, many, or a class for an expanded clone.

>TRBV12-3/TRBV12-4|-|TRBJ2-7|16|TRBD2
TGTGCCAGCTCGGGAGGTTTTCTCGCGGGCGCGTACGAGCAGTACTTC
CASSGGFLAGAYEQYF
>TRBV20-1|few|TRBJ1-1|15|-
TGCAGTGCTAGAGGCCAGGGGCGGCTGACCACTGAAGCTTTCTTT
CSARGQGRLTTEAFF
>TRBV5-1|-|TRBJ2-3|14|TRBD2
TGCGCCAGCGTCCCGGGACTAGAGGCAGATACGCAGTATTTT
CASVPGLEADTQYF
>TRBV12-5|few|TRBJ2-5|14|TRBD1
TGTGCTAGTGGTTTGGGGGACAGGGGGAATGAGCAGTACTTC
CASGLGDRGNEQYF
>TRBV28|-|TRBJ2-2|16|TRBD1
TGTGCCAGCAGTTCAAGACAGGGGGTATTCACCGGGGAGCTGTTTTTT
CASSSRQGVFTGELFF
>TRBV11-2|many|TRBJ2-3|15|TRBD2
TGTGCCAGCAGATCCGGGACTAGCGGCACAGATACGCAGTATTTT
CASRSGTSGTDTQYF
>TRBV29-1|-|TRBJ2-7|12|-
TGCAGCGTTGGCCAGGGGGGCCACGAGCAGTACTTC
CSVGQGGHEQYF
>TRBV20-1|-|TRBJ2-7|15|-
TGCAGTGCTAGAGATATCACTAAAAGCTCCTACGAGCAGTACTTC
CSARDITKSSYEQYF
>TRBV7-9|-|TRBJ1-1|16|TRBD1
TGTGCCAGCAGCCCCGGACAGGGGCCCTCGAACACTGAAGCTTTCTTT
CASSPGQGPSNTEAFF
>TRBV10-3|few|TRBJ1-2|12|TRBD1
TGTGCCATCCGGGACAGGAACTATGGCTACACCTTC
CAIRDRNYGYTF
>TRBV20-1|-|TRBJ2-2|15|TRBD1
TGCAGTGCTAGAGAGACAGGGGCGGGCACCGGGGAGCTGTTTTTT
CSARETGAGTGELFF
>TRBV6-5|-|TRBJ2-1|15|TRBD1
TGTGCCAGCAGTTACAGGACAGGGGGCTTCAATGAGCAGTTCTTC
CASSYRTGGFNEQFF
>TRBV29-1|-|TRBJ1-2|12|-
TGCAGCGTTGCCCAGCAGGCCTATGGCTACACCTTC
CSVAQQAYGYTF
>TRBV6-5|-|TRBJ2-7|16|-
TGTGCCGGGGGATGGACGGACGGGACGGATCCCTACGAGCAGTACTTC
CAGGWTDGTDPYEQYF
>TRBV12-3/TRBV12-4|many|TRBJ2-4|15|TRBD2
TGTGCCAGCAGTTTGGGTACAGCGGGATCGCACATTCAGTACTTC
CASSLGTAGSHIQYF
>TRBV7-2|few|TRBJ2-7|16|-
TGTGCCAGCAGCTTAGTCCCCTCGGCAGGGGCCTACGAGCAGTACTTC
CASSLVPSAGAYEQYF
>TRBV2|few|TRBJ2-7|13|TRBD1
TGTGCCAGCAAGGGACAGGGGTACAATGAGCAGTACTTC
CASKGQGYNEQYF
>TRBV4-2|-|TRBJ1-3|15|-
TGTGCCAGCAGCCGCCAGGAGGGCTCTGGAAACACCATATATTTT
CASSRQEGSGNTIYF
>TRBV15|-|TRBJ2-1|12|-
TGTGCCACCAGCAGAGGCCCCTTAGAGCAGTTCTTC
CATSRGPLEQFF
>TRBV3-1|few|TRBJ2-3|15|-
TGTGCCAGCAGCCAAGACACCCTGGGGGCAGATACGCAGTATTTT
CASSQDTLGADTQYF
>TRBV24-1|-|TRBJ2-6|16|-
TGTGCCACCAGTGATCTCCGGGACTCTGGGGCCAACGCCCTGACTTTC
CATSDLRDSGANALTF
>TRBV20-1|-|TRBJ2-7|12|-
TGCAGTGCCGAGGACGGGATCTACGAGCAGTACTTC
CSAEDGIYEQYF
>TRBV7-2|few|TRBJ2-1|18|TRBD2
TGTGCCAGCAGCTCCCAGGGGACTAGCGTTAGGACCTACAATGAGCAGTTCTTC
CASSSQGTSVRTYNEQFF
>TRBV19|-|TRBJ2-3|16|TRBD2
TGTGCCAGTAGTATCCCTAGCGGGGGGCCGACAGATACGCAGTATTTT
CASSIPSGGPTDTQYF
>TRBV5-1|-|TRBJ1-3|17|TRBD1
TGCGCCAGCAGCTTGCTACTGGGACAGGGAAGCGGAAACACCATATATTTT
CASSLLLGQGSGNTIYF
>TRBV29-1|-|TRBJ2-1|16|-
TGCAGCGTCATAACTTATAGCGCAAGGGCCTACAATGAGCAGTTCTTC
CSVITYSARAYNEQFF
>TRBV28|-|TRBJ2-5|15|-
TGTGCCAGCATTCCCCGGAGTCTTATGGTGGAGACCCAGTACTTC
CASIPRSLMVETQYF
>TRBV2|-|TRBJ2-7|16|-
TGTGCCAGCAGTGAAGCTCCGTCGGTAGCGAGCTACGAGCAGTACTTC
CASSEAPSVASYEQYF
>TRBV29-1|many|TRBJ2-7|13|TRBD2
TGCAGCGTAACCGGGACTAGCGACTACGAGCAGTACTTC
CSVTGTSDYEQYF
>TRBV20-1|few|TRBJ2-3|15|-
TGCAGTGCTAGAGATGTCGCGGGGAACTCAGATACGCAGTATTTT
CSARDVAGNSDTQYF
>TRBV3-1|-|TRBJ2-3|15|TRBD1
TGTGCCAACAGCGGACAGGGGACAAGGACAGATATGCAGTATTTT
CANSGQGTRTDMQYF
>TRBV24-1|once|TRBJ2-7|13|-
TGTGCCACCAGTGCCCTCGGTGGTGACGAGCAGTACTTC
CATSALGGDEQYF
>TRBV18|-|TRBJ1-5|15|-
TGTGCCAGCTCACCACCGGCGGGGACCAATCAGCCCCAGCATTTT
CASSPPAGTNQPQHF
>TRBV27|many|TRBJ2-1|16|-
-
CASSSSRDRAYNEQFF
>TRBV3-1|-|TRBJ2-6|17|-
TGTGCCAGCAGCCAAGAACAGCCCTACTCTGGGGCCAACGTCCTGACTTTC
CASSQEQPYSGANVLTF
>TRBV5-1|many|TRBJ2-1|15|TRBD2
TGCGCCAGCAGCAGCGGGACTAGCCCCTTAAATGAGCAGTTCTTC
CASSSGTSPLNEQFF
>TRBV9|few|TRBJ2-5|14|-
TGTGCCAGCAGCGTACCTGACTTGCTAGAGACCCAGTACTTC
CASSVPDLLETQYF
>TRBV7-2|-|TRBJ2-1|16|TRBD2
TGTGCCAGCAGCAATCCCAGCGGGATACCCCACAATGAGCAGTTCTTC
CASSNPSGIPHNEQFF
>TRBV12-3/TRBV12-4|-|TRBJ1-1|17|TRBD1
TGTGCCAGCAGCCCAACCCGGGACAGGGTTAGGTACGCTGAAGCTTTCTTT
CASSPTRDRVRYAEAFF
>TRBV7-9|few|TRBJ1-2|14|-
TGTGCCAGCAGCTTGGACAGTAGGTACTATGGCTACACCTTC
CASSLDSRYYGYTF
>TRBV2|few|TRBJ2-1|16|TRBD2
TGTGCCAGCAGTGAAGAACTAGCGGGGGGGATCAATGAGCAGTTCTTC
CASSEELAGGINEQFF
>TRBV6-7|few|TRBJ2-2|16|-
TGTGCCAGCAGTTACCCTACAAGGGGGAACACCGGGGAGCTGTTTTTT
CASSYPTRGNTGELFF
>TRBV11-2|few|TRBJ2-1|14|-
TGTGCCAGCAGACAATTCGGGGACTTGGATGAGCAGTTCTTC
CASRQFGDLDEQFF